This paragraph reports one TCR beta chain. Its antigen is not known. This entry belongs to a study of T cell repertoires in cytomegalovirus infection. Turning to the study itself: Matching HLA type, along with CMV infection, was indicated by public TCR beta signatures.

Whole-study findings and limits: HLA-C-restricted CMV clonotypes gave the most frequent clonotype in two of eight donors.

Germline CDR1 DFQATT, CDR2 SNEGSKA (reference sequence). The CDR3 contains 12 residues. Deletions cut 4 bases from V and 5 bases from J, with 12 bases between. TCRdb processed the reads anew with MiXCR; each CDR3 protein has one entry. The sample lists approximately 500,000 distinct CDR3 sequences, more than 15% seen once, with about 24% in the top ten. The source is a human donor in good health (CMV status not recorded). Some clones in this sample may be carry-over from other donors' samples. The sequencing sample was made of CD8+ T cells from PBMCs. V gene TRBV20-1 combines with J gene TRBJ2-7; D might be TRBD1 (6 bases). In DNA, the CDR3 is TGCAGTGCTAAGCGATACAGGGACGAGCAGTACTTC. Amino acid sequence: CSAKRYRDEQYF.